This T cell receptor beta chain is drawn from a study of post-analysis software for immune sequencing data. Unique-molecular-identifier-tagged TCR beta cDNA libraries were used. TCRdb independently ran MiXCR on the PCR reads; one entry per CDR3 protein. The table has 350,000 to 500,000 distinct CDR3 sequences, more than 30% seen once. This clonotype originated in a girl aged 2 to 9 with multiple sclerosis. Input material: blood.

CDR3 bases: TGTGCCAGCAGTTACTCGATATACCGGACCGGGGCCAACGTCCTGACTTTC. Its translation is CASSYSIYRTGANVLTF. The chain has TRBV6-5 and TRBJ2-6; D is uncertain. CDR1 and CDR2 (germline): MNHEY, SVGAGI. The germline V and J ends were trimmed by 0 bases and 4 bases, with 13 bases remaining between them. The CDR3 has 17 residues.